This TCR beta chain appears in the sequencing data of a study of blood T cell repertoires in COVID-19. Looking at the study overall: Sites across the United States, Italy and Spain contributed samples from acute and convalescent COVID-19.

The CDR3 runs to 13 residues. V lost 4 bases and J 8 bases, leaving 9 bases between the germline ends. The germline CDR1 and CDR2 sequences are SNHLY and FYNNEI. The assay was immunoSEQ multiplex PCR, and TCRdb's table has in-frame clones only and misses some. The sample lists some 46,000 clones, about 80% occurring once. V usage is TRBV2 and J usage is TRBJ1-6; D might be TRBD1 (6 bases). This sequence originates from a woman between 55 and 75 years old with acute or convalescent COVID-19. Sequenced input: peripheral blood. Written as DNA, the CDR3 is TGTGCCAGCAGTGCAGGGGCCTATTCACCCCTCCACTTT. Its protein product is CASSAGAYSPLHF.